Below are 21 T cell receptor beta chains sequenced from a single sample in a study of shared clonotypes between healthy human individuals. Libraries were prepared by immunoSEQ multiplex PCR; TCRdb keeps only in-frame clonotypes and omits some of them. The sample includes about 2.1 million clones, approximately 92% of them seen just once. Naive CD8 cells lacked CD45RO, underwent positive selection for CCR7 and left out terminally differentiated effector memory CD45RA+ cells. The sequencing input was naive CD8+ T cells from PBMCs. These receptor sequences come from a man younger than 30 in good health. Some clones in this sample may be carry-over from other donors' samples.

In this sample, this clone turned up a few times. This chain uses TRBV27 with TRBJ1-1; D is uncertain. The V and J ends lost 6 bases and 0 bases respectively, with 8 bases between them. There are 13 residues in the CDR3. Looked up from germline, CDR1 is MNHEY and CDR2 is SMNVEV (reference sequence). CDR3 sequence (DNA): TGTGCCAGCAGATGGTCAGTGAACACTGAAGCTTTCTTT. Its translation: CASRWSVNTEAFF.

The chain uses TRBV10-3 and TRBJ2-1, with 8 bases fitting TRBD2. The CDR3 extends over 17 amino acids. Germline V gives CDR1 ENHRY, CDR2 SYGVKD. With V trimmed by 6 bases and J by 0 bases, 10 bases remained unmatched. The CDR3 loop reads CAIRGTRDTSSYNEQFF. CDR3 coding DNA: TGTGCCATCAGGGGGACTAGGGATACGAGCTCCTACAATGAGCAGTTCTTC.

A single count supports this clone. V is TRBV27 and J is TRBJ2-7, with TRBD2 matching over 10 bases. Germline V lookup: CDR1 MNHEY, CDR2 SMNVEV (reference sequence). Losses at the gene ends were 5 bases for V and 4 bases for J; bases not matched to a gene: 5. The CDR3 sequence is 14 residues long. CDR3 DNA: TGTGCCAGCAGTGCACTAGCGGGAAAATACGAGCAGTACTTC. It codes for CASSALAGKYEQYF.

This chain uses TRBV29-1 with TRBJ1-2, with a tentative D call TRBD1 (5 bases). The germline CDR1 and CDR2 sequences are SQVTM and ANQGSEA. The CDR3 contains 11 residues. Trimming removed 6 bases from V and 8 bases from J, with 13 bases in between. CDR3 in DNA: TGCAGCGTACCCCGGGGGAACGGCTACACCTTC. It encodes CSVPRGNGYTF.

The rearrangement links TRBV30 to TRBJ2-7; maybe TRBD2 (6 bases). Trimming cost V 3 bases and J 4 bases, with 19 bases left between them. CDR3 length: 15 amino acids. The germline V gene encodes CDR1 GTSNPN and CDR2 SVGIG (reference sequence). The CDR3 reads CAWSDKEGPQYEQYF. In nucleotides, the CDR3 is TGTGCCTGGAGCGATAAGGAGGGACCTCAATACGAGCAGTACTTC.

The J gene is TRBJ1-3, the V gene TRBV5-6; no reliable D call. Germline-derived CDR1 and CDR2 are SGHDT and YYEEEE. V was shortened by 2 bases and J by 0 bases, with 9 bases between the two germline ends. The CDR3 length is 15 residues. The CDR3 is CASSLMDSSGNTIYF. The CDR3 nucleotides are TGTGCCAGCAGCTTAATGGATAGCTCTGGAAACACCATATATTTT.

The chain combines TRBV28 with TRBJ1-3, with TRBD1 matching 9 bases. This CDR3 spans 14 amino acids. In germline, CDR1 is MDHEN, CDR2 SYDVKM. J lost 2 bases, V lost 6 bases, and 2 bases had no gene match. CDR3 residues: CASRDRGTGNTIYF. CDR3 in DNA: TGTGCCAGCAGAGACAGGGGGACTGGAAACACCATATATTTT.

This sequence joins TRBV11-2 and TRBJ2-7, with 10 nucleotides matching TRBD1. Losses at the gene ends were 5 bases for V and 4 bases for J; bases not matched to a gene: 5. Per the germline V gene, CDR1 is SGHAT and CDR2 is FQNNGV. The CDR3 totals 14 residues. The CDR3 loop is CASSMWTGGYEQYF. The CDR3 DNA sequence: TGTGCCAGCAGCATGTGGACAGGGGGGTACGAGCAGTACTTC.

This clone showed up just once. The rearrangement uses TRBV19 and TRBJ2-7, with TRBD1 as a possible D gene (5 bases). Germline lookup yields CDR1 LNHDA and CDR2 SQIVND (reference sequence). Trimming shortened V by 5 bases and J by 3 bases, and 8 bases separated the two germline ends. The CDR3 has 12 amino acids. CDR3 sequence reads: CASSSQGYEQYF. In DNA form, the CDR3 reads TGTGCCAGTAGTTCCCAGGGCTACGAGCAGTACTTC.

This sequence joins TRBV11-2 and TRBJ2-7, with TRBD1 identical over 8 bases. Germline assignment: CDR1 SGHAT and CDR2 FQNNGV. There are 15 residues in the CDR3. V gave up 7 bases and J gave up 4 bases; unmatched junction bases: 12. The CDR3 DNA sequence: TGTGCCAGCACCAAAGACCCCGGGACAGGATACGAGCAGTACTTC. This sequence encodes CASTKDPGTGYEQYF.

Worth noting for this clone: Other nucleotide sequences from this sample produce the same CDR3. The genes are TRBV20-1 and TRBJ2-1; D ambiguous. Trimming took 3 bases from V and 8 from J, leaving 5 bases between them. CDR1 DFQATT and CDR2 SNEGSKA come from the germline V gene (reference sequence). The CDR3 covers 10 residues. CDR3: CSARVDEQFF. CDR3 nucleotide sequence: TGCAGTGCTAGGGTCGATGAGCAGTTCTTC.

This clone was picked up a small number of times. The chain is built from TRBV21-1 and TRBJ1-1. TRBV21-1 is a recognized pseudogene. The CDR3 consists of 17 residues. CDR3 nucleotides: TGTGCCAGCAGCAAAGGGCAGGGATGGAGGATGAACACTGAAGCTTTCTTT. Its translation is CASSKGQGWRMNTEAFF.

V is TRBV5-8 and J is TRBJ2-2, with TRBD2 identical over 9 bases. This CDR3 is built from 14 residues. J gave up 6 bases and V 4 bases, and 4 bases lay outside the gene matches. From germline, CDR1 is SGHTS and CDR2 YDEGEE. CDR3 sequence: CASSGGGAAGELFF. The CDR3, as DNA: TGTGCCAGCAGCGGCGGGGGGGCGGCCGGGGAGCTGTTTTTT.

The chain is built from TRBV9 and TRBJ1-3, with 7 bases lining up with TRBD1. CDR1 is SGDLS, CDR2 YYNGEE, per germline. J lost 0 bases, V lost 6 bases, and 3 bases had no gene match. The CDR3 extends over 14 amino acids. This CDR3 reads CASNQGGSGNTIYF. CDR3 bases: TGTGCCAGCAATCAGGGGGGCTCTGGAAACACCATATATTTT.

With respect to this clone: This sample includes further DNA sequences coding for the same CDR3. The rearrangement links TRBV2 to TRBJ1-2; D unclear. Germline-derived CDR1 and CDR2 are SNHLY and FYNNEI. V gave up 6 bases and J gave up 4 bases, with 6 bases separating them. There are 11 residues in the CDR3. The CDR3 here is CASRGSYGYTF. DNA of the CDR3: TGTGCCAGCAGGGGGAGCTATGGCTACACCTTC.

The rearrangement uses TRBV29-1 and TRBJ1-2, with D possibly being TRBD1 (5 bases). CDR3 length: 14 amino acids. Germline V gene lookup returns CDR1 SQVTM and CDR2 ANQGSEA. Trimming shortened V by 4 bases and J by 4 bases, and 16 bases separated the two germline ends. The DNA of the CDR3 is TGCAGCGTTGCCAGGGAGGTGAATTCCTATGGCTACACCTTC. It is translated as CSVAREVNSYGYTF.

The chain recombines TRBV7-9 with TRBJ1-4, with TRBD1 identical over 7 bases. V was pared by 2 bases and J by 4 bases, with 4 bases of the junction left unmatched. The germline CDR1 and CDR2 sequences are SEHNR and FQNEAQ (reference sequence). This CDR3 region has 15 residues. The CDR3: CASSLPRGLNEKLFF. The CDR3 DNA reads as TGTGCCAGCAGCTTACCGAGGGGGCTTAATGAAAAACTGTTTTTT.

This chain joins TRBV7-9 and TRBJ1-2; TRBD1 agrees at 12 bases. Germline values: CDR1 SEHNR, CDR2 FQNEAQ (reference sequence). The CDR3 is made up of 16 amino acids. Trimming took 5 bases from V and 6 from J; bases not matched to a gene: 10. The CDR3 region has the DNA TGTGCCAGCAGCCCCAGAGGGGGGACAGGGGGCGATGGCTACACCTTC. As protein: CASSPRGGTGGDGYTF.

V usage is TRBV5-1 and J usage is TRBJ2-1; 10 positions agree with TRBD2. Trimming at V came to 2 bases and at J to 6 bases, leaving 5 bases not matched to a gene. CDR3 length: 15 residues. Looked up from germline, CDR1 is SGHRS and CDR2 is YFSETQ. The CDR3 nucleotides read TGCGCCAGCAGCTTTGGGGCTAGCGGGAGCAATGAGCAGTTCTTC. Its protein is CASSFGASGSNEQFF. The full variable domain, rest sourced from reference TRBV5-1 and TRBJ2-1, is KAGVTQTPRYLIKTRGQQVTLSCSPISGHRSVSWYQQTPGQGLQFLFEYFSETQRNKGNFPGRFSGRQFSNSRSEMNVSTLELGDSALYLCASSFGASGSNEQFFGPGTRLTVL.

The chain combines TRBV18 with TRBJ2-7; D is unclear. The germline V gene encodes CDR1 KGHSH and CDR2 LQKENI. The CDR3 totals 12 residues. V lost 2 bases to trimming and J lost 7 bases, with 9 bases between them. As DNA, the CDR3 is TGTGCCAGCTCACCAGAAAGGGAAGAGCAGTACTTC. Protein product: CASSPEREEQYF.

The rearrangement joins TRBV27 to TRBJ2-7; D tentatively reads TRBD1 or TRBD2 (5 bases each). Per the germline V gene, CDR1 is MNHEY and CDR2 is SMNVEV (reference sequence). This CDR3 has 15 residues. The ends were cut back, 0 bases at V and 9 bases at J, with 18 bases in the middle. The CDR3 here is CASSLSGEGDLGQYF. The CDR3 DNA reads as TGTGCCAGCAGTTTATCGGGTGAAGGGGACCTCGGGCAGTACTTC.